This entry concerns a single T cell receptor (beta chain). This record belongs to a study of blood T cell repertoires in COVID-19. Study context: Some COVID-19 samples were acute and others convalescent; all came from the United States, Italy and Spain. T cells, B-cell-depleted T cells, or PBMCs supplied cDNA or gDNA.

In the authors' methods: Amplified reference gene primers provided the basis for estimating nucleated cell counts. Libraries were prepared by immunoSEQ multiplex PCR; TCRdb keeps only in-frame clonotypes and omits some of them. The V and J calls and the clone size are those of that table, but D and trimming were determined from the DNA. Among roughly 180,000 clones listed, around 80% were seen once. A Seattle source enrolled patients during active infection and followed them longitudinally. Trimming shortened V by 7 bases and J by 2 bases, and 10 bases separated the two germline ends. CDR1 is SNHLY, CDR2 FYNNEI, per germline. CDR3 size: 13 residues.

The sequencing sample was made of peripheral blood. The sequence was obtained from an elderly woman with COVID-19, enrolled during active disease. The V call is TRBV2, the J call TRBJ2-3; D is possibly TRBD1 (5 bases). The CDR3 DNA reads TGTGCCAGCAAGGACAAATTCACAGATACGCAGTATTTT. This encodes CASKDKFTDTQYF.